This T cell receptor beta chain was sequenced for a study of cytomegalovirus exposure and HLA in healthy donors (dated by TCRdb to between 2016 and 2019). Turning to the overall study: An earlier analysis of approximately 640 of the donors reported approximately 300 Gb of sequence data and around 110 million unique TCR beta sequences from roughly 180 million T cells. Approximately 300 gigabases of sequencing data and 70 million to 100 million unique TCR sequences made up an early release that covered approximately 650 HLA-typed donors. Among the roughly 390 genotyped donors, more than 70% belonged to the genetic ancestry cluster associated with self-reported Caucasian donors. The aim of the study was to test whether cataloging public T cell receptors could identify signatures of past pathogen exposure. The study profiled the T cell repertoires of 666 subjects by immunosequencing and related them to cytomegalovirus serostatus. A separate validation cohort of roughly 120 different subjects was used in addition to the roughly 720-subject first cohort. To predict cytomegalovirus infection status, the study combined high-throughput TCR immunosequencing, statistical association of individual TCRs with disease status, and machine learning. In a later analysis, previously published TCR beta repertoires from hundreds of donors were re-analyzed and high-resolution HLA genotyping was added so that TCR occurrence patterns could be studied. Rather than using new phenotypic data, the later analysis identified candidate immune exposures from TCR beta sequences and from how often those sequences occurred across donors. To decide whether each TCR beta V gene segment behaved as functional or pseudogenic, an earlier analysis of some 580 of the donors relied on high-throughput TCR beta sequencing. Alongside the repertoire data, information on donor age, sex, ethnicity and CMV serostatus was compiled. In a later genetic analysis, genome-wide SNP genotypes for about three fifths of the 666 donors were used, and that subset was treated as a discovery cohort. All discovery cohort repertoires had been generated using a single sequencing platform. HLA typing included class I and class II loci at four-digit resolution. Typing coverage differed by locus: A, B, C, DRB1 and DQB1 were typed in about 620-630 donors, DQA1 in about 550, DPA1 in around 600, and DPB1 in approximately 450. Roughly 5 DR-DQ haplotypes were treated as single units for association and clustering because of strong linkage in the cohort. Among about 400 genotyped donors of the cohort, an average of approximately 220,000 unique TCR beta nucleotide sequences was sequenced per donor, of which about 18% were non-productive. The research as a whole found: The classifier was reported to diagnose cytomegalovirus status with high specificity and sensitivity in both the original and validation cohorts. When HLA alleles, especially DR and DQ, strongly co-occurred, attributing TCR associations to individual alleles was difficult. A later analysis found that HLA-associated TCR beta chains were more clonally expanded and had lower generation probabilities than equally common non-associated chains. A total of fewer than 200 TCR beta chains were listed by the study as associated with cytomegalovirus. The 87-base-pair reads could not distinguish some IMGT-functional V segments, including TRBV6-2 and TRBV6-3, so those segments were excluded. According to a later analysis, TCR association rates differed among HLA loci, with DRB1 alleles showing the most associated TCRs and HLA-C alleles showing the fewest. A few of the identified cytomegalovirus-associated TCR beta chains were confirmed in vitro to be specific for cytomegalovirus antigens. According to the authors, the approach could potentially be generalized to other disease states and immunological phenotypes. While some public TCRs were present in many individuals, most TCR sequences turned up only very rarely across donors. Most CMV-associated TCR beta chains appeared to be HLA-restricted in a later analysis, and the HLA associations seemed to be driven largely by CMV exposure. A further reported finding was that TCR beta sequences accurately predicted the HLA-A and HLA-B alleles for most subjects in the first cohort. Correlated functional status among segregating V segments might reflect linkage disequilibrium, but an unknown experimental factor could not be ruled out. In a later genetic analysis, a missense DCLRE1C variant was associated with V-gene and J-gene trimming of TCR beta chains, and the association was replicated in an independent cohort. A later genetic analysis reported fewer N-insertions in productive TCRs among donors in an Asian-associated ancestry cluster than the roughly 700-donor mean. HLA typing was unavailable for some donors at each locus, so association tests used only the typed subset. A group of highly shared sequence variants was considered likely to be a technical artifact of the sequencing pipeline. Roughly 17 rarely observed V segments, including chromosome 9 orphons, were excluded from the earlier analysis of almost 600 of the donors because counts were too low. In an earlier analysis of 587 of the donors, most TCR beta V segments appeared in productive rearrangements about 87% or about 30% of the time, broadly matching IMGT annotations. Sequencing depth was assumed to be roughly uniform across donors in the presence/absence analyses, though that assumption may not hold. According to a later analysis, parvovirus B19, influenza, CMV and Epstein-Barr virus appeared linked to several top co-occurrence clusters. Only TCR beta chains were sequenced in this cohort, and the absence of alpha or paired-chain data limited detectable features. At a false discovery rate of 0.05, a later analysis linked 16,000 or so TCR beta sequences to specific HLA alleles. The only immune exposure information available for the cohort was CMV serostatus.

V is shortened by 2 bases, J by 1 base, and the region joining them spans 12 bases. From a lookup of the germline V gene (reference sequence), CDR1 and CDR2 are MNHNY and SVGAGI. Its CDR3 holds 15 amino acids, cysteine through phenylalanine. CDR3 DNA is the only sequence kept; it has 45 bases, read in frame from the first base. Library preparation employed the immunoSEQ multiplex PCR assay. A mixture of 60 forward primers for TCR Vbeta segments and 13 reverse primers for TCR Jbeta segments was used in the multiplex PCR. A multiplex PCR assay on genomic DNA amplified the CDR3 region of rearranged TCR beta genes. Amplified TCR beta libraries were sequenced as 87-base-pair reads on the Illumina HiSeq System. Concerning the study's data processing: A later analysis tallied roughly 78 million unique TCR beta chains across the 666 repertoires, and around 9.9 million of those chains were shared by two or more donors. Raw reads were error-corrected and collapsed into unique sequences with a nearest-neighbor algorithm that merged closely related sequences to remove PCR and sequencing errors. CDR3 sequences were aligned to IMGT reference sequences to assign V, D and J gene segments. For a sequence to be retained, a match of at least six nucleotides to both a V gene segment and a J gene segment was required. A rearrangement was called productive if the CDR3 had no stop codons and remained in frame with V and J, and every other rearrangement was called non-productive. CDR3 was defined by IMGT convention, running from the second conserved V-encoded cysteine to the conserved J-encoded phenylalanine. In an earlier analysis of just under 600 of the donors, sequences lacking an unambiguous match to a single V gene segment were excluded. An earlier analysis of 587 of the donors called V segments functional above 56.7% productive rearrangements and segregating when the between-donor standard deviation exceeded 5%. To diagnose cytomegalovirus status from the catalog of TCR beta chain sequences, a statistical classification framework was built. A later analysis assigned V and J genes by comparing TCR nucleotide sequences with IMGT/GENE-DB human TR gene sequences. A later analysis assigned CDR3 sequences and most-parsimonious VDJ recombination scenarios with the TCRdist pipeline. In a later analysis, each TCR beta chain was defined by its CDR3 amino acid sequence together with its V-gene family, and reads lacking a unique V-gene family were excluded. In a later analysis, 500 to 650 highly shared, low-generation-probability nucleotide sequences were removed to address suspected cross-contamination and a sequencing artifact. In a later analysis, a clonal expansion index was calculated for each public chain from normalized within-repertoire ranks of inferred template counts. Generation probabilities in a later analysis came from a VDJ recombination model fitted to out-of-frame rearrangements, and those results were checked against IGoR. In a later analysis, hypergeometric tests were used to score TCR-TCR, TCR-HLA and TCR-CMV co-occurrence, with a repertoire-size bias correction applied to TCR pairs. In a later analysis, false discovery rates were estimated by permuting HLA or CMV assignments 20 times. In a later analysis, co-occurring TCRs were grouped using DBSCAN, and TCRdist sequence similarity was added for clustering within HLA-allele-positive subsets. Repertoires with fewer than 30,000 or more than 120,000 public chains were left out of co-occurrence clustering, as were about 5 repertoires with anomalous nucleotide sharing. TCRdb's version of the immuneACCESS table is confined to in-frame rearrangements and falls short of the full clone set. An unresolved V gene accounts for under half of the shortfall where checked; the remainder is of unknown origin. The DNA was the basis for D and trimming; V, J and clone size are from that table. Recorded for this sample are roughly 180,000 clones; 75% of them occurred a single time. The top ten clones comprise 7.7% of the sample.

The cohort comprised around 700 healthy bone marrow donors. All cohort members were sampled while nominally healthy, although unrecorded immune exposures were likely present. The donor was CMV seropositive and belonged to the group of a few hundred seropositive cohort members. A peripheral blood sample was collected from each donor, and TCR beta sequencing was performed on peripheral blood mononuclear cells. The Qiagen DNeasy Blood Extraction Kit was used to extract genomic DNA from the blood cell samples. To note about this clone: Its antigen is still unknown. No base quality values were provided; no much bigger clone lies one nucleotide off.

The rearrangement joined TRBV6-6 to TRBJ2-7; the D gene is perhaps TRBD1, on 6 matching bases. The clonotype comes from a woman in her thirties or forties in good health and CMV-seropositive. The material sequenced was PBMCs. The CDR3 protein: CASSYHVQGSYEQYF. The nucleotides read TGTGCCAGCAGTTACCACGTACAGGGTTCCTACGAGCAGTACTTC.